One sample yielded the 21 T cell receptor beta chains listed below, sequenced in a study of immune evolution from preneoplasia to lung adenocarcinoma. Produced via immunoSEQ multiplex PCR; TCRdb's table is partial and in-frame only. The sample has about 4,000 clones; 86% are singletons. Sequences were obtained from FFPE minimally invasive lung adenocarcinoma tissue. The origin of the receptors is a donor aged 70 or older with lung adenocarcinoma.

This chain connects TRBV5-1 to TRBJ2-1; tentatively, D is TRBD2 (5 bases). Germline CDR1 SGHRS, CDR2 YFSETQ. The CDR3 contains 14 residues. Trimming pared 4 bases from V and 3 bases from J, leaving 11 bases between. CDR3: CASSLSGIYNEQFF. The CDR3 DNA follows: TGCGCCAGCAGCCTATCCGGGATCTACAATGAGCAGTTCTTC.

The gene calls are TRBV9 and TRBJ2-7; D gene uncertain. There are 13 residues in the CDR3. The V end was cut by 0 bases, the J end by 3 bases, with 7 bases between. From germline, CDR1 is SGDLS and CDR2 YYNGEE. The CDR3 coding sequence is TGTGCCAGCAGCGTAGATATGAACTACGAGCAGTACTTC. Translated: CASSVDMNYEQYF.

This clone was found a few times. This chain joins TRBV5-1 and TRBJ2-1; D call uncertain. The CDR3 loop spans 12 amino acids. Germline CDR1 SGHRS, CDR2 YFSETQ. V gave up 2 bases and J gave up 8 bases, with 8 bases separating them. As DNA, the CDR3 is TGCGCCAGCAGCTTCAGTCTCGATGAGCAGTTCTTC. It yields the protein CASSFSLDEQFF. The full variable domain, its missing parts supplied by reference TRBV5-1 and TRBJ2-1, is KAGVTQTPRYLIKTRGQQVTLSCSPISGHRSVSWYQQTPGQGLQFLFEYFSETQRNKGNFPGRFSGRQFSNSRSEMNVSTLELGDSALYLCASSFSLDEQFFGPGTRLTVL.

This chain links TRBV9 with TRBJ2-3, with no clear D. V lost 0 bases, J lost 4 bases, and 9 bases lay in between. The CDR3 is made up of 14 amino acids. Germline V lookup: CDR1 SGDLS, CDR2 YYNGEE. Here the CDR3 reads CASSVVERADTQYF. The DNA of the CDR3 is TGTGCCAGCAGCGTAGTGGAGCGCGCAGATACGCAGTATTTT.

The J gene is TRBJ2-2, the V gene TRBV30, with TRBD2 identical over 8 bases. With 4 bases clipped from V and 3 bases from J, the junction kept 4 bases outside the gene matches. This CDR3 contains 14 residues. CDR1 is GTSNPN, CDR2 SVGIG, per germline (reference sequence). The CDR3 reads CAWTAGGDTGELFF. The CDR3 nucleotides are TGTGCCTGGACCGCCGGGGGGGACACCGGGGAGCTGTTTTTT. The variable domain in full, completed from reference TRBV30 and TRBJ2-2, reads SQTIHQWPATLVQPVGSPLSLECTVEGTSNPNLYWYRQAAGRGLQLLFYSVGIGQISSEVPQNLSASRPQDRQFILSSKKLLLSDSGFYLCAWTAGGDTGELFFGEGSRLTVL.

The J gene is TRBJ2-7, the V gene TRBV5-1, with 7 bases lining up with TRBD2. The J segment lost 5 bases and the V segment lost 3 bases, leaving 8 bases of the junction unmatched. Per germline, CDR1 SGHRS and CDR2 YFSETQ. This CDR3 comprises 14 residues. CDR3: CASSSWGGSDEQYF. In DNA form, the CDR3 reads TGCGCCAGCAGCTCCTGGGGGGGGAGCGACGAGCAGTACTTC. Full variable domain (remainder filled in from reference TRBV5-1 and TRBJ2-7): KAGVTQTPRYLIKTRGQQVTLSCSPISGHRSVSWYQQTPGQGLQFLFEYFSETQRNKGNFPGRFSGRQFSNSRSEMNVSTLELGDSALYLCASSSWGGSDEQYFGPGTRLTVT.

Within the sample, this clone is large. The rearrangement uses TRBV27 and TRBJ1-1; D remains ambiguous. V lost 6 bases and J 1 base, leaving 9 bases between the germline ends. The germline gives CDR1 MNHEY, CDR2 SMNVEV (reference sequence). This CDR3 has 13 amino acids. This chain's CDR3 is CASRRGGNTEAFF. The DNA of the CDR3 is TGTGCCAGCAGGCGGGGAGGGAACACTGAAGCTTTCTTT.

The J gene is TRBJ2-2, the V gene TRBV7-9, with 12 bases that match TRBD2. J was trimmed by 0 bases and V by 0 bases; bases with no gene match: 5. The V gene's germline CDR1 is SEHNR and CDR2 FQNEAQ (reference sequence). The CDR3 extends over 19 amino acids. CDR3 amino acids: CASSLAGLAGVANTGELFF. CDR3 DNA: TGTGCCAGCAGCTTAGCGGGACTAGCGGGCGTGGCGAACACCGGGGAGCTGTTTTTT. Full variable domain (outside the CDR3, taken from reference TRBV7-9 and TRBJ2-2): DTGVSQNPRHKITKRGQNVTFRCDPISEHNRLYWYRQTLGQGPEFLTYFQNEAQLEKSRLLSDRFSAERPKGSFSTLEIQRTEQGDSAMYLCASSLAGLAGVANTGELFFGEGSRLTVL.

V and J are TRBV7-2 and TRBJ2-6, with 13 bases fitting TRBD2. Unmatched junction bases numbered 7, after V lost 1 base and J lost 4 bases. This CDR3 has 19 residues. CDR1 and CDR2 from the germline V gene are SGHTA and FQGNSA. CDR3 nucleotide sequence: TGTGCCAGCAGCTTAGAAGGACTAGCGGGAGTGGGGGGGGCCAACGTCCTGACTTTC. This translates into CASSLEGLAGVGGANVLTF.

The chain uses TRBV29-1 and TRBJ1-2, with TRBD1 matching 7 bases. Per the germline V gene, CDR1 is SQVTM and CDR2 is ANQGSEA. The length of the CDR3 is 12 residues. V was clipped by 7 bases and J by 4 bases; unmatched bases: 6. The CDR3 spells CSDQDRAYGYTF. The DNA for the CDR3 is TGCAGCGACCAAGACAGGGCCTATGGCTACACCTTC.

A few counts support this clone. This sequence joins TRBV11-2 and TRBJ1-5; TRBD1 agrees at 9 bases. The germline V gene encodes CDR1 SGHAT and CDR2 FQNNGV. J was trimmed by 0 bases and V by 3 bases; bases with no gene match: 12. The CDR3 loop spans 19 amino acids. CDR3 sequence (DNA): TGTGCCAGCAGCTTTGGGACAGGGCTCGAGGATTATAGCAATCAGCCCCAGCATTTT. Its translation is CASSFGTGLEDYSNQPQHF. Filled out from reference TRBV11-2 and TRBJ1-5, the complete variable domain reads EAGVAQSPRYKIIEKRQSVAFWCNPISGHATLYWYQQILGQGPKLLIQFQNNGVVDDSQLPKDRFSAERLKGVDSTLKIQPAKLEDSAVYLCASSFGTGLEDYSNQPQHFGDGTRLSIL.

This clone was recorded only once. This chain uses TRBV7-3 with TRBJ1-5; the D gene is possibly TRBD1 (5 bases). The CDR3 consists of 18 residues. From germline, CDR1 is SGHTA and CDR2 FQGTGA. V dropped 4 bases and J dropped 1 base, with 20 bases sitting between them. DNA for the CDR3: TGTGCCAGCAGCTCAGGGCGGCCAGGGAACGGGAGCAATCAGCCCCAGCATTTT. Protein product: CASSSGRPGNGSNQPQHF.

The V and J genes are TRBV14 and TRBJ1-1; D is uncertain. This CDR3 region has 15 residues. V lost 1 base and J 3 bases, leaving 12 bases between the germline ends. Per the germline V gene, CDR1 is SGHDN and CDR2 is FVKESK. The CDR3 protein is CASSQGWVADTEAFF. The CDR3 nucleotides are TGTGCCAGCAGCCAAGGTTGGGTAGCGGACACTGAAGCTTTCTTT.

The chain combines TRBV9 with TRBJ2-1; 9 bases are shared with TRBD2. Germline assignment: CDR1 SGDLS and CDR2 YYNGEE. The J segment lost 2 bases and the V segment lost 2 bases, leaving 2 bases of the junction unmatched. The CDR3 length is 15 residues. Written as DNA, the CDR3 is TGTGCCAGCAGCGTTATAGCGGGAGCCTACAATGAGCAGTTCTTC. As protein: CASSVIAGAYNEQFF.

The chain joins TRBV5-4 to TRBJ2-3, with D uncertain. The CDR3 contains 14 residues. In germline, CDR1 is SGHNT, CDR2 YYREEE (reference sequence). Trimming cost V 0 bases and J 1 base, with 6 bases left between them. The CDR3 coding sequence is TGTGCCAGCAGCTTGGGGCCAGGCACAGATACGCAGTATTTT. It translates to CASSLGPGTDTQYF.

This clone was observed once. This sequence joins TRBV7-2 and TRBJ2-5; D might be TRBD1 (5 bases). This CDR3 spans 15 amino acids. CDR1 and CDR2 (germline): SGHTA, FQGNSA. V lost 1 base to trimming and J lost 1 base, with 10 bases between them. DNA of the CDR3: TGTGCCAGCAGCTTAGACAGGTGGGGCCAAGAGACCCAGTACTTC. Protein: CASSLDRWGQETQYF.

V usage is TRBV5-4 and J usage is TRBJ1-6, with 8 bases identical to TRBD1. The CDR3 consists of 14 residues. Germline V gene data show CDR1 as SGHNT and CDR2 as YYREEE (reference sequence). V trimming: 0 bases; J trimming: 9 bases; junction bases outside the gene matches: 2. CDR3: CASSLDQGASPLHF. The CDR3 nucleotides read TGTGCCAGCAGCTTGGACCAGGGGGCTTCACCCCTCCACTTT.

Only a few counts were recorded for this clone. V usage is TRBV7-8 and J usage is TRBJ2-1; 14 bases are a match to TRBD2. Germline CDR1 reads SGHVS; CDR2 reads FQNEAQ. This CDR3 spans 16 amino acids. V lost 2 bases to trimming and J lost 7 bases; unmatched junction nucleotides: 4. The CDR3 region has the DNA TGTGCCAGCAGCTTAAGGGGGACTAGCGGGAGTAATGAGCAGTTCTTC. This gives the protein CASSLRGTSGSNEQFF.

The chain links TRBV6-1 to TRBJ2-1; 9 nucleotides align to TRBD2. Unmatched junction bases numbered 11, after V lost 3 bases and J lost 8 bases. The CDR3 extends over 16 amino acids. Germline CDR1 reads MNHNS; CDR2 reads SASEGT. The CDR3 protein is CASSDLLAGSFHEQFF. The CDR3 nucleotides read TGTGCCAGCAGTGACCTACTAGCGGGTTCTTTCCATGAGCAGTTCTTC.

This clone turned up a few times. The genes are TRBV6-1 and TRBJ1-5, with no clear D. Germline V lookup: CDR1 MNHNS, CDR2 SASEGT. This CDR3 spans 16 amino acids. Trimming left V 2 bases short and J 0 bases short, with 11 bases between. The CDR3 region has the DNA TGTGCCAGCAGTGAATGGGTAGAAGATAGCAATCAGCCCCAGCATTTT. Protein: CASSEWVEDSNQPQHF.

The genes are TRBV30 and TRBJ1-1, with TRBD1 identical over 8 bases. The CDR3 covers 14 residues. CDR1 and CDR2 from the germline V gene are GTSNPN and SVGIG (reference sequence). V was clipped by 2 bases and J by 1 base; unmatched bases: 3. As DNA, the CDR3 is TGTGCCTGGAGTCCAGGGACAGGGAACACTGAAGCTTTCTTT. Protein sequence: CAWSPGTGNTEAFF.